This passage covers 30 T cell receptor beta chains from one sample sequenced in a study of blood T cell repertoires in COVID-19. Assay used: immunoSEQ multiplex PCR; TCRdb lists only in-frame clones, some missing. There are tens of thousands of clones in the sample; more than 65% occur only once, and 8.8% lies in the top ten. Input material: peripheral blood. These receptors came from a woman in her 70s with acute or convalescent COVID-19.

The chain carries TRBV19 and TRBJ2-3, with 7 bases matching TRBD1. The ends lost 9 bases at V and 0 bases at J; junction bases unmatched: 9. The CDR3 spans 15 residues. Germline-derived CDR1 and CDR2 are LNHDA and SQIVND (reference sequence). CDR3 DNA sequence: TGTGCCAGCAGACAGGGCGCCCCTAGCACAGATACGCAGTATTTT. This translates into CASRQGAPSTDTQYF.

This chain joins TRBV7-9 and TRBJ1-5; 11 bases line up with TRBD1. Germline CDR1 reads SEHNR; CDR2 reads FQNEAQ (reference sequence). After removal of 5 bases from V and 6 bases from J, the junction contained 9 bases not matched to a gene. This CDR3 region has 16 residues. The CDR3 nucleotides are TGTGCCAGCAGCGATGACAGGACAGGGGGCATTCAGCCCCAGCATTTT. Translation: CASSDDRTGGIQPQHF. The full variable domain, rest sourced from reference TRBV7-9 and TRBJ1-5, is DTGVSQNPRHKITKRGQNVTFRCDPISEHNRLYWYRQTLGQGPEFLTYFQNEAQLEKSRLLSDRFSAERPKGSFSTLEIQRTEQGDSAMYLCASSDDRTGGIQPQHFGDGTRLSIL.

This chain connects TRBV29-1 to TRBJ2-5; TRBD2 matches 9 bases. The ends lost 7 bases at V and 4 bases at J; junction bases unmatched: 7. The CDR3 totals 13 residues. Per germline, CDR1 SQVTM and CDR2 ANQGSEA. CDR3 sequence: CSARGGAGETQYF. DNA for the CDR3: TGCAGCGCGCGGGGGGGGGCAGGAGAGACCCAGTACTTC.

The rearrangement uses TRBV6-5 and TRBJ2-5; D remains ambiguous. Germline assignment: CDR1 MNHEY and CDR2 SVGAGI. Trimming removed 8 bases at V and 4 bases at J, with 11 bases between. The CDR3 is 12 residues long. Written as DNA, the CDR3 is TGTGCCAGCCGCTCCTCAGGAGAGACCCAGTACTTC. Translated: CASRSSGETQYF.

This clone was counted ten times or more. The CDR3 loop is CASSSPAGVEGYTF. In nucleotides, the CDR3 is TGTGCCAGCAGTTCCCCGGCAGGGGTGGAAGGCTACACCTTC. The chain recombines TRBV28 with TRBJ1-2, with D possibly matching TRBD1 (6 bases). CDR1 and CDR2 from the germline V gene are MDHEN and SYDVKM. This CDR3 region has 14 residues. Trimming shortened V by 4 bases and J by 8 bases, and 17 bases separated the two germline ends.

There are a few counts of this clone. The V and J genes are TRBV28 and TRBJ2-7; D is possibly TRBD2 (6 bases). Trimming removed 11 bases at V and 4 bases at J, with 12 bases between. CDR1 is MDHEN and CDR2 is SYDVKM in the germline V gene. The CDR3 spans 11 residues. The CDR3 nucleotides are TGTGCCTCAAATCGGGGGTACGAGCAGTACTTC. Amino acids: CASNRGYEQYF.

The J gene is TRBJ2-7, the V gene TRBV13; D is possibly TRBD2 (5 bases). The CDR3 contains 13 residues. In germline, CDR1 is PRHDT, CDR2 FYEKMQ (reference sequence). V lost 2 bases and J lost 4, with 9 bases in between. Here the CDR3 reads CASSLRLAYEQYF. DNA for the CDR3: TGTGCCAGCAGCTTAAGGCTAGCTTACGAGCAGTACTTC.

The chain links TRBV4-3 to TRBJ2-1, with 9 nucleotides matching TRBD2. This CDR3 has 16 residues. The ends lost 4 bases at V and 3 bases at J; junction bases unmatched: 7. Germline CDR1 LGHNA, CDR2 YSLEER. The CDR3: CASSLSSGDLYNEQFF. The CDR3 DNA reads as TGCGCCAGCAGCCTTTCTAGCGGGGACCTCTACAATGAGCAGTTCTTC.

The chain is built from TRBV10-3 and TRBJ2-3; 7 positions agree with TRBD2. Germline V gene data show CDR1 as ENHRY and CDR2 as SYGVKD. The length of the CDR3 is 16 residues. The J segment lost 3 bases and the V segment lost 7 bases, leaving 13 bases of the junction unmatched. The CDR3 spells CAIKTPGSGYTDTQYF. The CDR3 nucleotides read TGTGCCATCAAAACACCGGGTAGCGGGTATACAGATACGCAGTATTTT.

This chain uses TRBV5-6 with TRBJ2-4, with 11 bases identical to TRBD2. The CDR3 sequence is 19 residues long. V dropped 0 bases and J dropped 3; count of bases not matched to a gene: 11. Germline loops: CDR1 SGHDT, CDR2 YYEEEE. CDR3 loop: CASSLVGSGGAGGKNIQYF. DNA for the CDR3: TGTGCCAGCAGCTTGGTGGGTAGCGGGGGGGCCGGGGGCAAAAACATTCAGTACTTC.

V and J are TRBV10-3 and TRBJ2-3, with D tentatively TRBD2 (6 bases). The CDR3 runs to 13 residues. Per the germline V gene, CDR1 is ENHRY and CDR2 is SYGVKD. Trimming took off 4 bases at V and 1 base at J, with 6 bases between the two ends. The CDR3 loop reads CAISAGGTDTQYF. The CDR3 DNA is TGTGCCATCAGTGCGGGGGGCACAGATACGCAGTATTTT.

The gene calls are TRBV3-1 (or the pseudogene TRBV3-2) and TRBJ1-5; unclear D gene. The germline V gene has CDR1 LGHDT and CDR2 YNNKEL (reference sequence). Deletions cut 6 bases from V and 0 bases from J, with 3 bases between. The CDR3 spans 12 residues. The CDR3 sequence: CASSHSNQPQHF. CDR3 nucleotides: TGTGCCAGCAGTCATAGCAATCAGCCCCAGCATTTT.

V gene TRBV11-2 combines with J gene TRBJ2-5, with 8 bases that match TRBD1. CDR1 is SGHAT, CDR2 FQNNGV, per germline. Unmatched junction bases numbered 7, after V lost 5 bases and J lost 2 bases. The CDR3 spans 15 residues. In nucleotides, the CDR3 is TGTGCCAGCAGCCGAGGACAGGGCCAACAAGAGACCCAGTACTTC. It yields the protein CASSRGQGQQETQYF.

CDR3 in DNA: TGCGCCAGCAGCCGATTCAGGGGGCTACCCACCGGGGAGCTGTTTTTT. It yields the protein CASSRFRGLPTGELFF. The V call is TRBV4-1, the J call TRBJ2-2, with TRBD1 matching 8 bases. Germline V gene sequence: CDR1 MGHRA, CDR2 YSYEKL. The CDR3 has 16 amino acids. V shed 4 bases, J shed 4 bases, and the junction held 8 bases outside the gene matches.

The chain recombines TRBV4-1 with TRBJ2-5, with D possibly being TRBD1 (6 bases). The CDR3 length is 14 residues. V was clipped by 4 bases and J by 2 bases, with 11 bases between them. Germline CDR1 is MGHRA and CDR2 is YSYEKL. CDR3 in DNA: TGCGCCAGCAGCCTTGGACAGTTACAAGAGACCCAGTACTTC. Amino acid sequence: CASSLGQLQETQYF.

The chain uses TRBV28 and TRBJ2-7, with a possible D match to TRBD1 (8 bases). The CDR3 totals 15 residues. The ends were cut back, 7 bases at V and 4 bases at J, with 20 bases in the middle. Germline V gene lookup returns CDR1 MDHEN and CDR2 SYDVKM. This CDR3 is CASTLGGDRSYEQYF. The DNA of the CDR3 is TGTGCCAGCACCCTAGGGGGGGACAGGTCTTACGAGCAGTACTTC.

The chain has TRBV5-1 and TRBJ2-3; a weak D match, TRBD2 (6 bases). The CDR3 sequence is 14 residues long. From germline, CDR1 is SGHRS and CDR2 YFSETQ. Trimming pared 0 bases from V and 3 bases from J, leaving 8 bases between. The CDR3 coding sequence is TGCGCCAGCAGCTTGGGACTAGTGACAGATACGCAGTATTTT. Translating it yields CASSLGLVTDTQYF. The entire variable domain, with the rest obtained from reference TRBV5-1 and TRBJ2-3, is as follows: KAGVTQTPRYLIKTRGQQVTLSCSPISGHRSVSWYQQTPGQGLQFLFEYFSETQRNKGNFPGRFSGRQFSNSRSEMNVSTLELGDSALYLCASSLGLVTDTQYFGPGTRLTVL.

The V call is TRBV5-8, the J call TRBJ2-5; TRBD1 aligns across 7 bases. Per the germline V gene, CDR1 is SGHTS and CDR2 is YDEGEE. The V gene end was trimmed by 0 bases and the J gene end by 5 bases; junction bases not matched to a gene: 7. The CDR3 totals 15 residues. This CDR3 reads CASSLGGQSGETQYF. In DNA form, the CDR3 reads TGTGCCAGCAGCTTGGGGGGACAGTCCGGGGAGACCCAGTACTTC.

This clone appeared a few times. This chain connects TRBV7-8 to TRBJ1-3; unclear D gene. The CDR3 extends over 15 amino acids. Trimming took off 5 bases at V and 8 bases at J, with 19 bases between the two ends. Germline assignment: CDR1 SGHVS and CDR2 FQNEAQ. CDR3 loop: CASSTWFWSADTIYF. The CDR3 DNA follows: TGTGCCAGCAGCACCTGGTTTTGGAGTGCGGACACCATATATTTT.

The sample holds one count of this clone. The chain employs TRBV18 and TRBJ1-3, with 12 bases identical to TRBD1. Germline CDR1 is KGHSH and CDR2 is LQKENI. Trimming took 1 base from V and 5 from J; bases not matched to a gene: 0. The CDR3 has 15 amino acids. CDR3 sequence (DNA): TGTGCCAGCTCACCACGGGACAGGGGGCGAAACACCATATATTTT. Translation gives CASSPRDRGRNTIYF. Complete variable domain (other parts from reference TRBV18 and TRBJ1-3): NAGVMQNPRHLVRRRGQEARLRCSPMKGHSHVYWYRQLPEEGLKFMVYLQKENIIDESGMPKERFSAEFPKEGPSILRIQQVVRGDSAAYFCASSPRDRGRNTIYFGEGSWLTVV.

This clone was seen more than once but under ten times. The DNA for the CDR3 is TGTGCCAGTAGCCCCGACAGGGTGGGCACTGAAGCTTTCTTT. This translates into CASSPDRVGTEAFF. This chain joins TRBV19 and TRBJ1-1; TRBD1 aligns across 7 bases. This CDR3 spans 14 amino acids. Germline trimming cut 6 bases from V and 4 bases from J; bases unmatched to any gene: 8. Germline V gives CDR1 LNHDA, CDR2 SQIVND (reference sequence).

The chain recombines TRBV13 with TRBJ2-1; 11 bases are shared with TRBD2. This CDR3 has 17 amino acids. Germline trimming cut 3 bases from V and 8 bases from J; bases unmatched to any gene: 12. The V gene's germline CDR1 is PRHDT and CDR2 FYEKMQ (reference sequence). The CDR3: CASSFPTTSGSSYEQFF. DNA for the CDR3: TGTGCCAGCAGCTTTCCCACAACTAGCGGGAGTTCTTATGAGCAGTTCTTC.

The gene calls are TRBV2 and TRBJ2-3; a weak D match, TRBD2 (5 bases). The CDR3 extends over 13 amino acids. V lost 6 bases and J 3 bases, leaving 10 bases between the germline ends. CDR1 is SNHLY, CDR2 FYNNEI, per germline. The CDR3 bases are TGTGCCAGCAGCCCCCGGGATACAGATACGCAGTATTTT. Translated: CASSPRDTDTQYF.

The chain employs TRBV5-4 and TRBJ1-2, with D perhaps TRBD1 (5 bases). Germline CDR1 and CDR2: SGHNT and YYREEE (reference sequence). Trimming took 0 bases from V and 4 from J, leaving 13 bases between them. The CDR3 length is 15 residues. The CDR3 region has the DNA TGTGCCAGCAGCTTGGATGCGGGGCGAGGCTATGGCTACACCTTC. The encoded protein is CASSLDAGRGYGYTF.

The V and J genes are TRBV7-3 and TRBJ2-2; 8 bases match TRBD2. CDR3 length: 17 residues. The J segment lost 0 bases and the V segment lost 2 bases, leaving 5 bases of the junction unmatched. The germline CDR1 and CDR2 sequences are SGHTA and FQGTGA. The CDR3 sequence: CASSLWAGGTNTGELFF. Written as DNA, the CDR3 is TGTGCCAGCAGCTTATGGGCGGGAGGCACGAACACCGGGGAGCTGTTTTTT.

This clone was observed a few times. The rearrangement uses TRBV3-1 (or the pseudogene TRBV3-2) and TRBJ1-1; no clear D gene. CDR1 and CDR2 from the germline V gene are LGHDT and YNNKEL (reference sequence). The CDR3 spans 14 residues. Between the trimmed V and J ends, which lost 2 bases and 1 base, there was a span of 8 bases. The CDR3 DNA reads TGTGCCAGCAGCCAACATACAGAGAACACTGAAGCTTTCTTT. Translated, it gives CASSQHTENTEAFF.

The J gene is TRBJ1-3, the V gene TRBV3-1 (or the pseudogene TRBV3-2); unclear D gene. CDR3 length equals 16 residues. The V and J ends lost 0 bases and 0 bases respectively, with 9 bases between them. Looked up from germline, CDR1 is LGHDT and CDR2 is YNNKEL (reference sequence). CDR3 coding DNA: TGTGCCAGCAGCCAAGACCCCCCCGGCTCTGGAAACACCATATATTTT. Translated, it gives CASSQDPPGSGNTIYF.

This clone turned up a few times. The rearrangement joins TRBV12-5 to TRBJ1-4; tentative D call: TRBD1 (5 bases). V lost 6 bases, J lost 5 bases, and 22 bases lay in between. This CDR3 has 17 residues. Germline loops: CDR1 LGHNT, CDR2 FRNRAP. CDR3: CASGHGEAGTRNEKLFF. CDR3 in DNA: TGTGCTAGTGGCCATGGGGAGGCGGGGACCAGGAATGAAAAACTGTTTTTT.

J is TRBJ2-3 and V is TRBV5-1, with D possibly TRBD2 on 6 matching bases. This CDR3 contains 16 residues. Germline CDR1 is SGHRS and CDR2 is YFSETQ. Deletions cut 1 base from V and 2 bases from J, with 14 bases between. The CDR3 DNA reads TGCGCCAGCAGCTTGATCGGCGGGGTGCTCACAGATACGCAGTATTTT. This encodes CASSLIGGVLTDTQYF.

The genes are TRBV6-5 and TRBJ1-6; D ambiguous. Germline V CDR1 and CDR2: MNHEY, SVGAGI. The CDR3 loop spans 14 amino acids. Trimming took 6 bases from V and 8 from J, leaving 14 bases between them. The CDR3, as DNA: TGTGCCAGCAGCTATAGTACAGAACATTCACCCCTCCACTTT. Translated: CASSYSTEHSPLHF.